This T cell receptor beta chain was found in a study of graft-versus-host responses after intestinal transplantation (dated by TCRdb to the early 2020s). General notes on the study: Recipients received multivisceral, liver-intestinal, or isolated intestinal transplants. Every recipient was given anti-thymocyte globulin induction, followed by around three years of maintenance tacrolimus and steroids. Graft-versus-host and host-versus-graft alloreactive T cell clones were tracked in the graft, circulation and bone marrow after intestinal transplantation using bulk TCR-beta CDR3 sequencing. To identify alloreactive clones, pre-transplant mixed lymphocyte reaction products were sequenced and then compared with unstimulated pre-transplant donor and recipient T cells. The cohort enrolled 20 to 30 intestinal transplant recipients, one of whom was a retransplant, and a few patients without pretransplant specimens were excluded. A peak of at least 4% donor T cells among recipient peripheral blood mononuclear cells was the definition used for donor T cell macrochimerism. Rather than going through the commercial service, samples from a few later patients were sequenced in-house on an Illumina MiSeq and processed with MiXCR. Results and caveats for the whole study, not just this receptor: Conclusions were limited by the relatively low number and heterogeneity of intestinal transplant patients. Patients with donor T cell macrochimerism had high GvH to HvG T cell clonal ratios in their allografts. Early after transplant, peak levels of circulating GvH clones were associated with declines in HvG clones. GvH clones were detected in recipient bone marrow, and some appeared earlier in ileal mucosa or blood, consistent with an intestinal mucosal origin.

Receptors were amplified or captured by the immunoSEQ multiplex PCR assay. For most patients, genomic DNA was isolated with the Qiagen DNeasy Blood and Tissue Kit and sent frozen to Adaptive Biotechnologies for TCR sequencing. Adaptive Biotechnologies carried out high-throughput TCR-beta CDR3 sequencing of genomic DNA for most patients. For the original study's pipeline: TCR sequencing data were retrieved from Adaptive's ImmunoSEQ software for about 17 patients, whereas a few other patients were processed with MiXCR and VDJtools. To correct CD4 versus CD8 sorting errors, any sequence found in both subsets at a frequency ratio below 5:1 was removed. Because the origin of CDR3 nucleotide sequences shared between donor and recipient could not be assigned, those sequences were removed. Alloreactive clones required at least 2-fold expansion over unstimulated cells and minimum CFSE-low frequency of 0.002% (template counts) or 0.001% (read counts). Clones were considered mappable if detected in sequenced pre-transplant spleen, lymph node, or MLR CFSE-low populations of the donor or recipient. The cumulative frequency of alloreactive clones was calculated as a percentage of all sequences, weighted by copy number. The clones in this table, taken by TCRdb from immuneACCESS, are in-frame only. Not every clone is retained; where verified, under half of the shortfall comes from an unresolved V gene, and the cause of the rest is unknown. V and J calls and clone size come straight from that table; D and trimming were deduced from the DNA. A total of tens of thousands of clones appear in this sample, around 93% of them only once. The ten largest clonotypes hold about 0.5% of the sample.

Taken from the germline V gene (reference sequence), the CDR1 and CDR2 loops are PRHDT and FYEKMQ. The CDR3 numbers 15 residues from cysteine through phenylalanine. The only DNA kept is the CDR3, 45 bases in frame from the first base. The sample's time point label, in plain terms: cells obtained before transplantation from donor or recipient. CD3+CD4+ and CD3+CD8+ populations were FACS-sorted from unstimulated pre-transplant donor and recipient cells taken from spleen or lymph nodes. Concerning this clone: Its antigen is currently not known. An end of the junction does not agree with germline; a read error may underlie this.

The chain is made from TRBV13 and TRBJ1-2, and TRBD1 may be the D gene, going by 6 matching bases. The sequencing here drew on unstimulated CD8+ T cells sorted from spleen or lymph node cells, taken before intestinal transplant. The source of this sequence is a human donor who received an intestinal transplant. CDR3 protein: CASSIGKQGRYGYTF. The DNA sequence follows: TGTGCCAGCAGCATAGGAAAACAGGGAAGGTATGGCTACACCTTC. With all but the CDR3 taken from the reference TRBV13 and TRBJ1-2 genes, the full variable domain is: AAGVIQSPRHLIKEKRETATLKCYPIPRHDTVYWYQQGPGQDPQFLISFYEKMQSDKGSIPDRFSAQQFSDYHSELNMSSLELGDSALYFCASSIGKQGRYGYTFGSGTRLTVV.